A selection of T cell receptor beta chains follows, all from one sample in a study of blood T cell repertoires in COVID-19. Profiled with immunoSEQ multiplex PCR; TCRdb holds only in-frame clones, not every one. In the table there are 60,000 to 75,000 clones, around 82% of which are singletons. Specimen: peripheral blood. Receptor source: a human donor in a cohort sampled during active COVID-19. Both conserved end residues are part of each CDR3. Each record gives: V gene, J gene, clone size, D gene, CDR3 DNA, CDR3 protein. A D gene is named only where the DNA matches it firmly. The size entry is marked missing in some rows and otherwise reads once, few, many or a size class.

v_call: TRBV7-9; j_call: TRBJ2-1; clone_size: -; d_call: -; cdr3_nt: TGTGCCAGCAGCATGAGAGGGCCTCAGTCCTACAATGAGCAGTTCTTC; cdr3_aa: CASSMRGPQSYNEQFF
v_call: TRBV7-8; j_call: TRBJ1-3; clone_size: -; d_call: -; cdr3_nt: TGTGCCAGCAGCTTAGGGGCAGGGGGAAACACCATATATTTT; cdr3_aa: CASSLGAGGNTIYF
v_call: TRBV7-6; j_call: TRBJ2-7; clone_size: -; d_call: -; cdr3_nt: TGTGCCAGCAGCTTAAGGCCCGCAGGAATGTACGAGCAGTACTTC; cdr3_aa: CASSLRPAGMYEQYF
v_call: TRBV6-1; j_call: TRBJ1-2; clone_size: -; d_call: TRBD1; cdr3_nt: TGTGCCAGCAGTGAACAGGGGGCGGATGGCTACACCTTC; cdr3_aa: CASSEQGADGYTF
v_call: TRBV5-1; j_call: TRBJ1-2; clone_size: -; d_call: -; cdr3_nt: TGCGCCAGCAGCTCCGGACAGACCGCACCCTATGGCTACACCTTC; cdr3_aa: CASSSGQTAPYGYTF
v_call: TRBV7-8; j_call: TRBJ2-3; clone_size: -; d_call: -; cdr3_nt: TGTGCCAGCAGCTCTTGGACGTCGGAGGCAGATACGCAGTATTTT; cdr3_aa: CASSSWTSEADTQYF
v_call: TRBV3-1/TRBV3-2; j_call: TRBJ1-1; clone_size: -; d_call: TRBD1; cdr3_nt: TGTGCCAGCAGCCAAGAGTGGGACAGGGGAGCTTTCTTT; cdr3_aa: CASSQEWDRGAFF
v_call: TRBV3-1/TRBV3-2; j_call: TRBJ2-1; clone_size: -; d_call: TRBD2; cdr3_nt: TGTGCCAGCAGCCCGACCTCTAGCGGGAGGAAAAATGAGCAGTTCTTC; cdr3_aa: CASSPTSSGRKNEQFF
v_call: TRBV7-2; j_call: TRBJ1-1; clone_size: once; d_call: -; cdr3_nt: TGTGCCAGCAGCCTAACCAGGGGCGACACTGAAGCTTTCTTT; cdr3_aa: CASSLTRGDTEAFF
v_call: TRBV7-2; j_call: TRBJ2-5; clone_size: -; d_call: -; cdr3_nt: TGTGCCAGCAGCTTAAACAGACAAGAGACCCAGTACTTC; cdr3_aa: CASSLNRQETQYF
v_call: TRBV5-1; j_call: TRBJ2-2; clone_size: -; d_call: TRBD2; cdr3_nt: TGCGCCAGCAGCCTAGCGGAACTATTGACCGGGGAGCTGTTTTTT; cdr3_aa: CASSLAELLTGELFF
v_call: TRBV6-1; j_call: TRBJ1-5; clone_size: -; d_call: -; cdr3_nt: TGTGCCAGCAGTGAAGCGGGAGGGGTTCAGCCCCAGCATTTT; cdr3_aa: CASSEAGGVQPQHF
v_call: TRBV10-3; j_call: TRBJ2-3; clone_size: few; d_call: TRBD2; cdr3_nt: TGTGCCATCGCACTAGCGGGCCGAACAGATACGCAGTATTTT; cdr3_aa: CAIALAGRTDTQYF
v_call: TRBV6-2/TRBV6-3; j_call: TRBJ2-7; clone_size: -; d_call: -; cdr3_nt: TGTGCCAGCAGTGTCCACTCGGTAAGGCGGGCCCAGAGGTACGAGCAGTACTTC; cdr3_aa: CASSVHSVRRAQRYEQYF
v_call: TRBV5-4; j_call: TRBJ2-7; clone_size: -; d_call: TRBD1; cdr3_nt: TGTGCCAGCAGCCCGTGGGACAGGGGGGTCGACGAGCAGTACTTC; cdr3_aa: CASSPWDRGVDEQYF
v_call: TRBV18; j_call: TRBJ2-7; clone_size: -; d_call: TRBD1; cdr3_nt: TGTGCCAGCTCACCATTTGTAACAGGGGGCCGCTACGAGCAGTACTTC; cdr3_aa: CASSPFVTGGRYEQYF
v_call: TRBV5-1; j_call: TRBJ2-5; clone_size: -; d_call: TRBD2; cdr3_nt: TGCGCCAGCAGCGAGACCGGGACTAGCGGGGAGACCCAGTACTTC; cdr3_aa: CASSETGTSGETQYF
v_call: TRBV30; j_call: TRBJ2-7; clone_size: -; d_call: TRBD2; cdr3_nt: TGTGCCTGGGCTGGGAGCGGGAGGTCCTACGAGCAGTACTTC; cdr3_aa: CAWAGSGRSYEQYF
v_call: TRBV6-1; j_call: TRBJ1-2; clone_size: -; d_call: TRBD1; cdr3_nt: TGTGCCAGCAGTGAACAGGGGGCAAACTATGGCTACACCTTC; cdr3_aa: CASSEQGANYGYTF
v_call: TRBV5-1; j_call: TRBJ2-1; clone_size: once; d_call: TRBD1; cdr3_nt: TGCGCCAGCAGCGCGACAGGGGGAGGCCTCAATGAGCAGTTCTTC; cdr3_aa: CASSATGGGLNEQFF
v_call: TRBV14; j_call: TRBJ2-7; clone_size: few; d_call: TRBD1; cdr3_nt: TGTGCCAGCAGCCACCCCGACAGGGGGGAGCAGTACTTC; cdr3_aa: CASSHPDRGEQYF
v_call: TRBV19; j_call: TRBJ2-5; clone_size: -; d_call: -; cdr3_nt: TGTGCCAGTAGTATAGGTGGGGGAGGAGAGACCCAGTACTTC; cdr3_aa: CASSIGGGGETQYF
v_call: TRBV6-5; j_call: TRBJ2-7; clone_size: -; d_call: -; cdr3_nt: TGTGCCAGCAGGGGGGGATTTCAGTACTACGAGCAGTACTTC; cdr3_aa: CASRGGFQYYEQYF
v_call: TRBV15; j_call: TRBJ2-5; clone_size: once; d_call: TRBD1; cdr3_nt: TGTGCCACCAGCATAGACAGGGGCCAAGAGACCCAGTACTTC; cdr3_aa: CATSIDRGQETQYF
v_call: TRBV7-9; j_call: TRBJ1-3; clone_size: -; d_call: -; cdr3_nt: TGTGCCAGCAGCTTAGTGGGTGGGGCCTCTGGAAACACCATATATTTT; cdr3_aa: CASSLVGGASGNTIYF
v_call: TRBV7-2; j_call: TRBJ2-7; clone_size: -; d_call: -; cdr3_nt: TGTGCCAGCAGCAGCAGCGGATACGAGCAGTACTTC; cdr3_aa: CASSSSGYEQYF
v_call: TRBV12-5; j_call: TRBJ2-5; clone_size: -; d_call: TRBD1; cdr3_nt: TGTGCTAGTGGTGCTTCGACAGGGGGAGAGACCCAGTACTTC; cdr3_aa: CASGASTGGETQYF
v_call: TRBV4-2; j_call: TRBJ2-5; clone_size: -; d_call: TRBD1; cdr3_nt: TGTGCCAGCAGCCAAGAAGGGCCCAGGGGGGAGACCCAGTACTTC; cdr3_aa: CASSQEGPRGETQYF
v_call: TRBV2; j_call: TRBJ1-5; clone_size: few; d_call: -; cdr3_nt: TGTGCCATCACCACAGGGACGGGTCAGCCCCAGCATTTT; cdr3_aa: CAITTGTGQPQHF
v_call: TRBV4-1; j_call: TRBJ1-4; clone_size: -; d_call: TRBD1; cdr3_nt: TGCGCCAGCAGCCTATCACGGACAGGGGGGGAAAAACTGTTTTTT; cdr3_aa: CASSLSRTGGEKLFF
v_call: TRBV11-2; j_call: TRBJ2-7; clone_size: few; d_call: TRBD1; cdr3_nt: TGTGCCAGCAGCCCTTACCGACAGGGGTCCTACGAGCAGTACTTC; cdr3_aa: CASSPYRQGSYEQYF
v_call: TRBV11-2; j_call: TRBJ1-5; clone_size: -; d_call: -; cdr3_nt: TGTGCCAGCAGCTTAAACGGGGGTCAGCCCCAGCATTTT; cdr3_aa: CASSLNGGQPQHF
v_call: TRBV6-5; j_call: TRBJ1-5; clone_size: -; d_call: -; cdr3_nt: TGTGCCAGCCGCGGGGCCCTTAGCAATCAGCCCCAGCATTTT; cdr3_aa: CASRGALSNQPQHF
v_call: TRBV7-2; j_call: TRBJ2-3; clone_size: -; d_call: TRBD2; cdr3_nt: TGTGCCAGCAGCTTGGGGCGGACTAGCGCCGCCACGCAGTATTTT; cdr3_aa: CASSLGRTSAATQYF
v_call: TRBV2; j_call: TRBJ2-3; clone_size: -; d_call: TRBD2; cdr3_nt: TGTGCTAGTAAAAAAGCTAGCGGGGGCGCAGATACGCAGTATTTT; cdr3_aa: CASKKASGGADTQYF
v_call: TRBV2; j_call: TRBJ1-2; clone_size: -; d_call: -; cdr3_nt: TGTGCCTCTTTTCGGAGGGCGAACTATGGCTACACCTTC; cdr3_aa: CASFRRANYGYTF
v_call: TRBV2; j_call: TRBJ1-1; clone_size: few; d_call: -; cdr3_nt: TGTGCCGGAGGCGGCAGGCTGCCTTCTACTGAAGCTTTCTTT; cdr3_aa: CAGGGRLPSTEAFF
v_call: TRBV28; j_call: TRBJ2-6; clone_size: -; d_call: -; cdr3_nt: TGTGCCAGCAGTTTTGTGTCTTCTGGGGCCAACGTCCTGACTTTC; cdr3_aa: CASSFVSSGANVLTF
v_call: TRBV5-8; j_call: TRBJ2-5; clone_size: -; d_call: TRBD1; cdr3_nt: TGTGCCAGCAGCGGCACCCAGACAGGGCGTCAGACCCAGTACTTC; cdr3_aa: CASSGTQTGRQTQYF
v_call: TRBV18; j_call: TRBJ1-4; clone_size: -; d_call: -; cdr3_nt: TGTGCCAGCTCACCTGACAGGCGTTTTGAAAAACTGTTTTTT; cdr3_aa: CASSPDRRFEKLFF
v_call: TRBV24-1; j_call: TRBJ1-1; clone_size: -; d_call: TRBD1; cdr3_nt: TGTGCCACCAGTGACCTCCGGGACAGGGGGAAGGCTTTCTTT; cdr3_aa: CATSDLRDRGKAFF